The source of this TCR beta chain is a study of a mutant IDH1 vaccine in newly diagnosed glioma. Findings and caveats of the study: Less than 95% of patients showed vaccine-induced immune responses across multiple MHC alleles.

The time point: baseline, week 1 (first vaccination visit). Documented treatment: pre-vaccination baseline after standard-of-care therapy. There were new WHO grade 3 or 4 astrocytomas in the donors, and these were IDH1-mutant and ATRX-lost. Trimming at V came to 8 bases and at J to 4 bases, leaving 8 bases not matched to a gene. In germline, CDR1 is LNHDA, CDR2 SQIVND (reference sequence). This CDR3 comprises 13 residues. The repertoire was sequenced with immunoSEQ multiplex PCR; TCRdb's copy has only in-frame clones and lacks some. Found here are 50,000 to 75,000 clones, 75% to 95% of them singletons; the top ten hold roughly 2.5%. As concerns this clone: What it recognizes is unknown.

The V call is TRBV19, the J call TRBJ2-7; TRBD1 agrees at 7 bases. The sample in question was PBMCs, obtained from a glioma patient treated with radiotherapy, temozolomide or both. The receptor comes from a man over 45 with glioma. The DNA for the CDR3 is TGTGCCAGTCGCGTGACAGGGAGTTACGAGCAGTACTTC. It yields the protein CASRVTGSYEQYF. Full variable domain (rest looked up from reference TRBV19 and TRBJ2-7): DGGITQSPKYLFRKEGQNVTLSCEQNLNHDAMYWYRQDPGQGLRLIYYSQIVNDFQKGDIAEGYSVSREKKESFPLTVTSAQKNPTAFYLCASRVTGSYEQYFGPGTRLTVT.